This T cell receptor beta chain appears in the sequencing data of a study of T cell repertoires in cytomegalovirus infection. Study-level points and caveats: HLA-C-restricted CMV clonotypes gave the most frequent clonotype in two of eight donors.

MiXCR was run by TCRdb on the reads, yielding one entry per CDR3 protein. The data contain 150,000 to 200,000 distinct CDR3 sequences, about 28% of them singletons. Comment on this clonotype: Antigen specificity is unknown.

The receptor was derived from a human donor in good health (CMV status not recorded). Some clones in this sample may be carry-over from other donors' samples. The sample was PBMCs.

CDR3 sequence (DNA): TGCAGTGCACAGGGACAGGAAAAGGGGACAGATACGCAGTATTTT. This translates into CSAQGQEKGTDTQYF. V and J are TRBV20-1 and TRBJ2-3, with TRBD1 identical over 8 bases. Germline-derived CDR1 and CDR2 are DFQATT and SNEGSKA (reference sequence). The CDR3 spans 15 residues. V shed 6 bases, J shed 3 bases, and the junction held 11 bases outside the gene matches.